This T cell receptor (beta chain) was found in a study of blood T cell repertoires in COVID-19. V dropped 1 base and J dropped 1 base, with 6 bases sitting between them. This CDR3 spans 14 amino acids. Germline-derived CDR1 and CDR2 are SGHTS and YDEGEE. Clones were sequenced by immunoSEQ multiplex PCR, and TCRdb holds only the in-frame ones, with some missing. Here the sample spans about 180,000 clones, around 87% being singletons. The chain combines TRBV5-8 with TRBJ1-3, with D maybe TRBD1 (6 bases). The TCR was taken from a woman in her twenties or thirties with active or convalescent COVID-19. Material: peripheral blood. Written as DNA, the CDR3 is TGTGCCAGCAGCTTGACAGGGTCTGGAAACACCATATATTTT. Its protein is CASSLTGSGNTIYF.